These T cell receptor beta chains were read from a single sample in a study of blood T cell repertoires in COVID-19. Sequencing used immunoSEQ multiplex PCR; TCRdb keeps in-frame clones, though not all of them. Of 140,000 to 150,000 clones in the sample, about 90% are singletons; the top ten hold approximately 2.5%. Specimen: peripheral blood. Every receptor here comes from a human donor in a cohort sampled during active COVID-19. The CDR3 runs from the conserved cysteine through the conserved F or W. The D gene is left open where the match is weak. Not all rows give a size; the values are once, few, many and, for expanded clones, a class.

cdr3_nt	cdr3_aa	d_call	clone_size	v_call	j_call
TGTGCCAGCAGTCCCATGGGACTAGCGGGGGGCTCCTACAATGAGCAGTTCTTC	CASSPMGLAGGSYNEQFF	TRBD2	-	TRBV27	TRBJ2-1
TGTGCCAGCAGTAACAGGGGGAGCACAGATACGCAGTATTTT	CASSNRGSTDTQYF	TRBD1	-	TRBV28	TRBJ2-3
TGTGCCAGCAGCGATTTCAGGGACAGAACTGGAAACACCATATATTTT	CASSDFRDRTGNTIYF	TRBD1	-	TRBV5-5	TRBJ1-3
TGTGCCTGGAGTCCGGGGGAGCGAACCTACAATGAGCAGTTCTTC	CAWSPGERTYNEQFF	-	-	TRBV30	TRBJ2-1
TGTGCCAGCAGCCGAATCGACAGTCAGCCCCAGCATTTT	CASSRIDSQPQHF	-	-	TRBV12-3/TRBV12-4	TRBJ1-5
TGTGCCAGTCACAACAGGGTACCGTTGACCGGGGAGCTGTTTTTT	CASHNRVPLTGELFF	-	-	TRBV28	TRBJ2-2
TGCGCCAGCAGCTTGCAGGGGCGAGAGCGATACACCTTC	CASSLQGRERYTF	-	-	TRBV5-1	TRBJ1-2
TGTGCCAGCAGTTTATCACAGGTTGCAGATACGCAGTATTTT	CASSLSQVADTQYF	-	-	TRBV27	TRBJ2-3
TGTGCCAGCAGCCCGGGCGGGGGCGGAAAGACCCAGTACTTC	CASSPGGGGKTQYF	-	-	TRBV7-2	TRBJ2-5
TGTGCCAGCAGCCGAAACGCGGGGTACGAGCAGTACTTC	CASSRNAGYEQYF	-	-	TRBV7-8	TRBJ2-7
TGTGCCAGCAGCGGCGGGAATCAGCCCCAGCATTTT	CASSGGNQPQHF	-	-	TRBV28	TRBJ1-5
TGTGCCAGTGGAGCGGGAGAAGAGTACGAGCAGTACTTC	CASGAGEEYEQYF	TRBD2	few	TRBV19	TRBJ2-7
TGTGCCAGCAGCTTAGCTCAAGGGAGGATTAACTATGGCTACACCTTC	CASSLAQGRINYGYTF	-	few	TRBV11-2	TRBJ1-2
TGTGCCAGCAGCTTAGCAGCGGGCGCGAACACCGGGGAGCTGTTTTTT	CASSLAAGANTGELFF	-	-	TRBV7-9	TRBJ2-2
TGTGCCAGCAGAGAGACTATGAACACTGAAGCTTTCTTT	CASRETMNTEAFF	-	-	TRBV2	TRBJ1-1
TGTGCCAGCAGCCGACGGACAGGGGCGCGAGATACCAAATACGAGCAGTACTTC	CASSRRTGARDTKYEQYF	TRBD1	-	TRBV3-1/TRBV3-2	TRBJ2-7
TGTGCCTGGAGTGTAGTACGGGGGGGCTCCTACGAGCAGTACTTC	CAWSVVRGGSYEQYF	TRBD2	-	TRBV30	TRBJ2-7
TGTGCCAGCAAAAAAGGGGACAGCTACAATGAGCAGTTCTTC	CASKKGDSYNEQFF	TRBD1	-	TRBV6-6	TRBJ2-1
TGTGCCAGCAGCCGGCCGGGACTAGCGGGGGGCACCAATGAGCAGTTCTTC	CASSRPGLAGGTNEQFF	TRBD2	-	TRBV5-6	TRBJ2-1
TGCGCCAGCTCCGCCTTAGTCGCGAACACTGAAGCTTTCTTT	CASSALVANTEAFF	-	-	TRBV5-1	TRBJ1-1
TGTGCCAGCAGCCTTTTAGCGGGGGGCCAGGGAGATACGCAGTATTTT	CASSLLAGGQGDTQYF	TRBD2	-	TRBV6-2/TRBV6-3	TRBJ2-3
TGTGCCAGCAGCTTATCGGAGGCTCAGCCCCAGCATTTT	CASSLSEAQPQHF	-	once	TRBV7-2	TRBJ1-5
TGTGCAAGTCGCTTAAGGGGCTGGACCAACAGGTCACGCTCCTACGAGCAGTACTTC	CASRLRGWTNRSRSYEQYF	-	-	TRBV12-2	TRBJ2-7
TGTGCCAGCGCTAATTTGGATACGCAGTATTTT	CASANLDTQYF	-	-	TRBV14	TRBJ2-3
TGTGCCAGCAGCGACCCCAGCGCTAACTATGGCTACACCTTC	CASSDPSANYGYTF	-	-	TRBV6-5	TRBJ1-2
TGTGCCAGCAGCACAACCGGACAGGGAAAAAACATTCAGTACTTC	CASSTTGQGKNIQYF	TRBD1	-	TRBV6-5	TRBJ2-4
TGTGCCAGTAGTATTCACCCGGGTGAGCAGTTCTTC	CASSIHPGEQFF	-	-	TRBV19	TRBJ2-1
TGTGCCAGCAGTGCAGGGGGGAGCAATCAGCCCCAGCATTTT	CASSAGGSNQPQHF	TRBD1	few	TRBV2	TRBJ1-5
TGCGCCAGCAGCCAAGCGAGGACAGTCGGGGAGCTGTTTTTT	CASSQARTVGELFF	-	once	TRBV4-3	TRBJ2-2
TGTGCCAGCAGTGCTGGGAGGACAGGGGAGAATCAGCCCCAGCATTTT	CASSAGRTGENQPQHF	TRBD1	-	TRBV6-4	TRBJ1-5
TGTGCCAGCTCACCAAGGGACAGGGGTACCTACGAGCAGTACTTC	CASSPRDRGTYEQYF	TRBD1	-	TRBV18	TRBJ2-7
TGTGCCAGCAGCTTAGGGGGTCTGGGCTATGGCTACACCTTC	CASSLGGLGYGYTF	-	-	TRBV5-4	TRBJ1-2
TGTGCCAGTCAGGACCGAGCGGGAGGGCCTCAGGAGCAGTTCTTC	CASQDRAGGPQEQFF	TRBD2	few	TRBV19	TRBJ2-1
TGCGCCAGCAGCTTGGGTCACAGGGCTGATGGCTACACCTTC	CASSLGHRADGYTF	-	-	TRBV5-1	TRBJ1-2
TGTGCCAGCAGCCGATATGCGGGGGGGACATACGAGCAGTACTTC	CASSRYAGGTYEQYF	TRBD2	-	TRBV5-6	TRBJ2-7
TGTGCCAGTAGTATCGGGAACTACAATGAGCAGTTCTTC	CASSIGNYNEQFF	-	once	TRBV19	TRBJ2-1
TGTGCCAGCAGCCAGGGTGGCCGCACCGGGGAGCTGTTTTTT	CASSQGGRTGELFF	-	-	TRBV5-4	TRBJ2-2
TGTGCCAGCAGCCAAGATCCGGCTAGCGGGAGCATGGTACACGAGCAGTACTTC	CASSQDPASGSMVHEQYF	TRBD2	-	TRBV14	TRBJ2-7
TGTGCCAGCAGTCCCGACAGGAGGAGCTCCTACGAGCAGTACTTC	CASSPDRRSSYEQYF	-	once	TRBV27	TRBJ2-7
TGTGCCAGTAGTGCTCTAGCGGGGGGAAACAATGAGCAGTTCTTC	CASSALAGGNNEQFF	TRBD2	-	TRBV19	TRBJ2-1
TGTGCCAGCAGCTTACGAGGGGGGGTGACCGGGGAGCTGTTTTTT	CASSLRGGVTGELFF	-	once	TRBV7-8	TRBJ2-2
TGTGCCAGCAGCGTAGATTCTGACAGTTTTAGCTCCTACAATGAGCAGTTCTTC	CASSVDSDSFSSYNEQFF	-	-	TRBV9	TRBJ2-1
TGTGCCAGCAGCCAAGATGGGGGGGGTTACCTTAATGAAAAACTGTTTTTT	CASSQDGGGYLNEKLFF	-	-	TRBV4-2	TRBJ1-4
TGTGCCAGCAGCGGCAGTTATACTGGGGCCAACGTCCTGACTTTC	CASSGSYTGANVLTF	-	-	TRBV4-2	TRBJ2-6
TGTGCCAGCAGCTACCCCCTTACGAGTCAGCCCCAGCATTTT	CASSYPLTSQPQHF	-	once	TRBV6-6	TRBJ1-5
TGCGCCAGCAGCCAAGATACTACGGGGAGGAGGAACACTGAAGCTTTCTTT	CASSQDTTGRRNTEAFF	-	-	TRBV4-1	TRBJ1-1
TGTGCCAGCAGTCGGGGACAGGGGGCCTACAATGAGCAGTTCTTC	CASSRGQGAYNEQFF	TRBD1	-	TRBV6-5	TRBJ2-1
TGTGCCAGCAGCCAGACCAGGGAGACCCAGTACTTC	CASSQTRETQYF	-	-	TRBV3-1/TRBV3-2	TRBJ2-5
TGTGCCAGCAGTCCCGGGACTAGCAGAACCGGGGAGCTGTTTTTT	CASSPGTSRTGELFF	TRBD2	-	TRBV27	TRBJ2-2
TGTGCCAGCAGCGTAAAGCTAGCGGGAGACAATGAGCAGTTCTTC	CASSVKLAGDNEQFF	TRBD2	once	TRBV9	TRBJ2-1
TGCGCCAGCAGCCAGCTCAGGGGAAAGACCCAGTACTTC	CASSQLRGKTQYF	-	-	TRBV4-3	TRBJ2-5
TGTGCCAGCAGCCTGAATACGGGGGCCGGGGAGCTGTTTTTT	CASSLNTGAGELFF	-	-	TRBV11-3	TRBJ2-2
TGTGCCACCAGCAGAGACACAGGTTCCAACTACGAGCAGTACTTC	CATSRDTGSNYEQYF	-	-	TRBV15	TRBJ2-7